This paragraph covers one TCR beta chain sequence. Authors' data handling: Cell counts per sample came from amplifying reference gene primers. Sequencing was performed with immunoSEQ multiplex PCR; in TCRdb, only in-frame clones are kept and a portion is missing. The D gene and trimming were derived from the DNA, and the V and J assignments and clone size from that table. In the table there are over 250,000 clones, approximately 88% of which are singletons. These data belong to a study of blood T cell repertoires in COVID-19. Overall study: Whether acute or convalescent, the COVID-19 samples came from the United States, Italy and Spain. The analysed material was cDNA or gDNA that came from T cells, B-cell-depleted T cells, or PBMCs.

The Seattle patients joined while their infection was active and were tracked longitudinally afterward. Per the germline V gene, CDR1 is LNHNV and CDR2 is YYDKDF (reference sequence). V lost 5 bases to trimming and J lost 6 bases; unmatched junction nucleotides: 13. This CDR3 spans 15 amino acids. V usage is TRBV15 and J usage is TRBJ2-7, with 7 bases aligning to TRBD1. Input material: peripheral blood. The TCR comes from a woman in her seventies with COVID-19, enrolled during active disease. The CDR3 is CATSPAGGSALEQYF. The CDR3 DNA sequence: TGTGCCACCAGCCCGGCAGGGGGTTCAGCTCTCGAGCAGTACTTC.